The clone carrying this T cell receptor (beta chain) was observed a handful of times. Unmatched junction bases numbered 11, after V lost 0 bases and J lost 5 bases. This CDR3 has 18 amino acids. The germline CDR1 and CDR2 sequences are LGHNA and YNFKEQ. These data originate in a study of glioma-infiltrating T cells. Amplification of TCR alpha and beta CDR3 regions from RNA used iRepertoire nested multiplex PCR. TCRdb processed the multiplex PCR reads anew with MiXCR; each CDR3 protein has one entry. The table includes around 350,000 distinct CDR3 sequences, roughly two fifths detected once. The receptor was derived from a human donor with low-grade glioma or glioblastoma, undergoing nonglioma brain surgery, or in good health (not recorded which). The J gene is TRBJ2-7, the V gene TRBV4-2; 12 bases line up with TRBD2. The specimen sequenced was glioma tissue, nonneoplastic brain tissue, or PBMCs (not recorded which). In nucleotides, the CDR3 is TGTGCCAGCAGCCAAGATGCGATGAGACTAGCGGGAGCGAACGAGCAGTACTTC. This translates into CASSQDAMRLAGANEQYF.